Following are 9 T cell receptor beta chains from one sample sequenced in a study of PD-L1 blockade in urothelial cancer. Sequencing used immunoSEQ multiplex PCR; TCRdb keeps in-frame clones, though not all of them. In the table there are fewer than 950 clones, 30% to 40% of which are singletons. The sequencing used tumor tissue, collected before atezolizumab (anti-PD-L1) treatment. These receptors came from a man in his fifties or sixties with urothelial cancer.

The chain employs TRBV25-1 and TRBJ1-6; perhaps TRBD1 as D (6 bases). Trimming stripped 7 bases from V and 10 bases from J, with 17 bases between. The germline CDR1 and CDR2 sequences are MGHDK and SYGVNS. This CDR3 comprises 14 residues. The CDR3 DNA reads as TGTGCCAGCATCCCCAGGGGTATGAGGTCACCCCTCCACTTT. It codes for CASIPRGMRSPLHF.

The rearrangement links TRBV19 to TRBJ2-1; TRBD2 matches at 12 bases. Germline CDR1 and CDR2: LNHDA and SQIVND (reference sequence). The CDR3 spans 19 residues. Trimming cost V 3 bases and J 1 base; bases outside gene matches: 10. The CDR3 DNA reads TGTGCCAGTAGTATTGTGGGGACTAGCGGGCATCGTTCCTACAATGAGCAGTTCTTC. The encoded protein is CASSIVGTSGHRSYNEQFF. The variable domain in full, with the rest retrieved from reference TRBV19 and TRBJ2-1, is DGGITQSPKYLFRKEGQNVTLSCEQNLNHDAMYWYRQDPGQGLRLIYYSQIVNDFQKGDIAEGYSVSREKKESFPLTVTSAQKNPTAFYLCASSIVGTSGHRSYNEQFFGPGTRLTVL.

The chain is built from TRBV9 and TRBJ2-1; 9 bases are a match to TRBD1. The CDR3 sequence is 18 residues long. Unmatched junction bases numbered 16, after V lost 0 bases and J lost 9 bases. Germline V gives CDR1 SGDLS, CDR2 YYNGEE. CDR3 region: CASSVGLEMGQGVSEQFF. The CDR3 nucleotides are TGTGCCAGCAGCGTAGGCCTTGAGATGGGACAGGGTGTAAGTGAGCAGTTCTTC.

The V and J genes are TRBV6-8 and TRBJ1-2; 9 bases map to TRBD1. This CDR3 spans 15 amino acids. In germline, CDR1 is MNHGY, CDR2 SAAAGT. The junction had 9 bases not matched to a gene; V was cut back by 8 bases and J by 2 bases. The CDR3 region is CASQSLGTGNYGYTF. The DNA for the CDR3 is TGTGCCAGCCAGTCTCTAGGGACAGGGAACTATGGCTACACCTTC.

V gene TRBV14 combines with J gene TRBJ1-3; D is undetermined. The CDR3 totals 16 residues. Trimming left V 3 bases short and J 4 bases short, with 16 bases between. Germline V gene lookup returns CDR1 SGHDN and CDR2 FVKESK. CDR3 coding DNA: TGTGCCAGCAGCCAGGATTTACCGGGTTCCGGAAACACCATATATTTT. The encoded protein is CASSQDLPGSGNTIYF. Full variable domain (remainder filled in from reference TRBV14 and TRBJ1-3): EAGVTQFPSHSVIEKGQTVTLRCDPISGHDNLYWYRRVMGKEIKFLLHFVKESKQDESGMPNNRFLAERTGGTYSTLKVQPAELEDSGVYFCASSQDLPGSGNTIYFGEGSWLTVV.

This chain connects TRBV19 to TRBJ2-3; 9 positions match TRBD1. V lost 3 bases to trimming and J lost 8 bases; unmatched junction nucleotides: 12. This CDR3 contains 16 residues. The germline gives CDR1 LNHDA, CDR2 SQIVND (reference sequence). CDR3 DNA: TGTGCCAGTAGTATTCGTCGGACAGGGGAATGGGGTACGCAGTATTTT. Its protein product is CASSIRRTGEWGTQYF.

V usage is TRBV19 and J usage is TRBJ2-3; possibly TRBD2 for D (6 bases). Between the trimmed V and J ends, which lost 6 bases and 10 bases, there was a span of 11 bases. Germline V gives CDR1 LNHDA, CDR2 SQIVND (reference sequence). The CDR3 is 11 residues long. CDR3 residues: CASREGWAQYF. For the CDR3, the DNA is TGTGCCAGTAGGGAGGGCTGGGCGCAGTATTTT.

This clone is categorized as hyperexpanded. J is TRBJ1-2 and V is TRBV6-8; 9 bases map to TRBD1. Looked up from germline, CDR1 is MNHGY and CDR2 is SAAAGT. The CDR3 has 15 residues. Germline trimming cut 5 bases from V and 2 bases from J; bases unmatched to any gene: 6. The DNA of the CDR3 is TGTGCCAGCAGTCCATCGACAGGGGGAAACTATGGCTACACCTTC. It specifies CASSPSTGGNYGYTF.

This clone was counted a few times. The rearrangement uses TRBV11-3 and TRBJ2-5, with 11 bases matching TRBD2. The CDR3 is made up of 15 amino acids. Germline V gives CDR1 SGHNT, CDR2 YENEEA. The V and J ends lost 7 bases and 5 bases, in that order; junction bases with no gene match: 9. CDR3 nucleotide sequence: TGTGCCAGCACCAGAACTAGCGGGGGAGGGGAGACCCAGTACTTC. Protein sequence: CASTRTSGGGETQYF.